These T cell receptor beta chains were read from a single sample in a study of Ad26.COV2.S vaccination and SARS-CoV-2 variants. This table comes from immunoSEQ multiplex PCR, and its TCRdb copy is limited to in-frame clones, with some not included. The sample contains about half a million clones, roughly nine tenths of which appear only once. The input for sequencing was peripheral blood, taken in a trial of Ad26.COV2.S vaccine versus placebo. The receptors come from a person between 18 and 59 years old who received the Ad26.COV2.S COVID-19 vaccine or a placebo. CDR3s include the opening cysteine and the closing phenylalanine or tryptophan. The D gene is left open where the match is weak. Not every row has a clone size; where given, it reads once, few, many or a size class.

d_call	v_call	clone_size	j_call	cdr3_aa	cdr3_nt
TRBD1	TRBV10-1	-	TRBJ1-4	CASSELGRTGGRMDEKLFF	TGCGCCAGCAGTGAGTTAGGTAGGACAGGGGGCAGAATGGATGAAAAACTGTTTTTT
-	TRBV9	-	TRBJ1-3	CASSVAGSGNTIYF	TGTGCCAGCAGCGTAGCCGGCTCTGGAAACACCATATATTTT
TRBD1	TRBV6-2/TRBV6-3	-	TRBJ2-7	CASSYSYFRKGGVGYEQYF	TGTGCCAGCAGTTACTCGTACTTCCGAAAAGGGGGCGTGGGGTACGAGCAGTACTTC
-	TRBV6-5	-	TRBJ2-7	CASSYYLDSSYEQYF	TGTGCCAGCAGTTATTACCTTGACAGCTCCTACGAGCAGTACTTC
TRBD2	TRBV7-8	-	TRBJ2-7	CASSWGTSGGLYEQYF	TGTGCCAGCAGCTGGGGGACTAGCGGGGGTCTCTACGAGCAGTACTTC
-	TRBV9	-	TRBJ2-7	CASSPPTGTPYEQYF	TGTGCCAGCAGCCCCCCCACAGGGACCCCCTACGAGCAGTACTTC
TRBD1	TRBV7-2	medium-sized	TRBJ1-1	CASSQPRGSLAFF	TGTGCCAGCAGCCAGCCCAGGGGGTCCTTAGCTTTCTTT
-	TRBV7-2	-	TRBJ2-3	CASSLFGGAITDTQYF	TGTGCCAGCAGCTTATTTGGGGGAGCGATCACAGATACGCAGTATTTT
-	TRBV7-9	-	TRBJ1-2	CASTRGLHGYTF	TGTGCCAGTACTCGGGGTCTACATGGCTACACCTTC
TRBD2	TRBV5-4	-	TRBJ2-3	CASSLDLLAGGISSTDTQYF	TGTGCCAGCAGCTTGGACCTACTAGCGGGGGGGATCTCTAGCACAGATACGCAGTATTTT
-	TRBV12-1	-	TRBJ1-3	CASSFARAPSGNTIYF	TGTGCCAGCAGCTTTGCCAGGGCACCCTCTGGAAACACCATATATTTT
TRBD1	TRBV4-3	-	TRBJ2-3	CASSQGDSPTDTQYF	TGCGCCAGCAGCCAAGGGGACAGCCCCACAGATACGCAGTATTTT
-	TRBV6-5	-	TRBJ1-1	CASRQIRRNTEAFF	TGTGCCAGCAGACAGATACGACGTAACACTGAAGCTTTCTTT
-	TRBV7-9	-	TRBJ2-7	CASSHVVDEQYF	TGTGCCAGCAGCCACGTCGTCGACGAGCAGTACTTC
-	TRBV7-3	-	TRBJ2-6	CASSLRAGGGANVLTF	TGTGCCAGCAGCTTAAGAGCTGGCGGTGGGGCCAACGTCCTGACTTTC
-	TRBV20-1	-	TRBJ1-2	CSARLGYGYTF	TGCAGTGCTAGATTGGGGTATGGCTACACCTTC
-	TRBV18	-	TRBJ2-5	CASSPTEPSWYQETQYF	TGTGCCAGCTCACCCACAGAACCGAGTTGGTACCAAGAGACCCAGTACTTC
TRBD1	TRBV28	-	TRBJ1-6	CASSSLQGFNSPLHF	TGTGCCAGCAGTTCCCTACAGGGGTTTAATTCACCCCTCCACTTT
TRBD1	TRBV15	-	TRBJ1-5	CATSGRDRGQPQHF	TGTGCCACCAGCGGCCGGGACAGGGGTCAGCCCCAGCATTTT
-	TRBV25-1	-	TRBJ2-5	CASKGWETQYF	TGTGCCAGCAAGGGTTGGGAGACCCAGTACTTC
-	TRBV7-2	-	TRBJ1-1	CASSLGRLNTEAFF	TGTGCCAGCAGCTTGGGACGGTTGAACACTGAAGCTTTCTTT
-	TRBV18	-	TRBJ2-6	CASSPSQGASLSGANVLTF	TGTGCCAGCTCACCATCCCAGGGAGCATCTCTCTCTGGGGCCAACGTCCTGACTTTC
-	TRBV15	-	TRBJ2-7	CATSSTGSSYEQYF	TGTGCCACCAGCTCCACAGGGAGCTCCTACGAGCAGTACTTC
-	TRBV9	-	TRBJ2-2	CASSGGVTGELFF	TGTGCCAGCAGCGGAGGGGTCACCGGGGAGCTGTTTTTT
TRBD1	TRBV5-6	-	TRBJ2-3	CASSGRTGTKPKDTQYF	TGTGCCAGCAGCGGAAGGACAGGAACGAAACCGAAAGATACGCAGTATTTT
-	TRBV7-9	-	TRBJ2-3	CASTVDFPQYF	TGTGCCAGCACCGTGGACTTTCCCCAGTATTTT
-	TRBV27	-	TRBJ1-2	CASRETANYGYTF	TGTGCCAGCAGAGAGACAGCTAACTATGGCTACACCTTC
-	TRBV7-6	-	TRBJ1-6	CASSLGSYNSPLHF	TGTGCCAGCAGCTTAGGTTCCTATAATTCACCCCTCCACTTT
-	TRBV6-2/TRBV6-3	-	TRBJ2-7	CASSDAASYEQYF	TGTGCCAGCAGCGATGCGGCATCCTACGAGCAGTACTTC
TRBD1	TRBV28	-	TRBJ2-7	CASSSRGTGGRKQYF	TGTGCCAGCAGTTCCCGAGGGACAGGGGGACGCAAGCAGTACTTC
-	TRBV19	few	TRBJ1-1	CASSQTGTGSPEAFF	TGTGCCAGTAGCCAAACAGGGACGGGTAGTCCTGAAGCTTTCTTT
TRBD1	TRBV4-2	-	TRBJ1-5	CASSQVEQGNQPQHF	TGTGCCAGCAGCCAAGTGGAACAGGGGAACCAGCCCCAGCATTTT
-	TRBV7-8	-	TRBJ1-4	CASSRNRDYNEKLFF	TGTGCCAGCAGTCGTAACAGGGACTATAATGAAAAACTGTTTTTT
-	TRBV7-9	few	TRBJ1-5	CASSLAYSEADNQPQHF	TGTGCCAGCAGCTTAGCGTATTCGGAGGCGGATAATCAGCCCCAGCATTTT
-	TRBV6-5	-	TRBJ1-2	CASRRDPDGYTF	TGTGCCAGCAGGCGAGACCCAGATGGCTACACCTTC
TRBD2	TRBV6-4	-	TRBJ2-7	CASRREEQYF	TGTGCCAGCAGGCGGGAGGAGCAGTACTTC
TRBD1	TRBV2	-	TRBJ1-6	CASRDRYNSPLHF	TGTGCCAGCAGGGACAGGTATAATTCACCCCTCCACTTT
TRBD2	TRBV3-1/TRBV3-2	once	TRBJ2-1	CASSQDFSGRAYNEQFF	TGTGCCAGCAGCCAAGACTTTAGCGGGAGGGCCTACAATGAGCAGTTCTTC
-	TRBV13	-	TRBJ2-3	CASSLGGPTLLHTQYF	TGTGCCAGCAGCTTAGGTGGACCAACCTTATTACATACGCAGTATTTT
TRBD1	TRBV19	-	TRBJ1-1	CASSPPGTGASAETEAFF	TGTGCCAGTAGCCCTCCCGGGACAGGGGCATCTGCTGAAACTGAAGCTTTCTTT
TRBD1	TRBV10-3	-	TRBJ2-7	CAISAQPTGQSYYEQYF	TGTGCCATCAGTGCCCAACCGACAGGGCAATCCTACTACGAGCAGTACTTC
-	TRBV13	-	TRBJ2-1	CASSWESSYNEQFF	TGTGCCAGCAGCTGGGAGTCATCCTACAATGAGCAGTTCTTC
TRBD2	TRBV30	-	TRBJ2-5	CAWSRAGEAAETQYF	TGTGCCTGGAGTAGGGCGGGAGAGGCTGCTGAGACCCAGTACTTC
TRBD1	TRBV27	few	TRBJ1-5	CASSLVGQPGGQPQHF	TGTGCCAGCAGTTTAGTTGGGCAGCCAGGGGGCCAGCCCCAGCATTTT
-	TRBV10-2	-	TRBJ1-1	CASSESIRAHTEAFF	TGCGCCAGCAGTGAGTCGATAAGGGCACACACTGAAGCTTTCTTT
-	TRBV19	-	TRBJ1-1	CASSARSTEAFF	TGTGCCAGTAGTGCAAGGAGCACTGAAGCTTTCTTT
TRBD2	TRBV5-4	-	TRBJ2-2	CASSKSLAGFSGELFF	TGTGCCAGCAGCAAATCACTAGCGGGGTTCTCCGGGGAGCTGTTTTTT
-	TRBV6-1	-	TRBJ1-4	CASSDVRLSTNEKLFF	TGTGCCAGCAGTGACGTTAGGCTTTCAACTAATGAAAAACTGTTTTTT
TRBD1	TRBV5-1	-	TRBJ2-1	CASSWTGPYNEQFF	TGCGCCAGCAGCTGGACAGGGCCTTACAATGAGCAGTTCTTC
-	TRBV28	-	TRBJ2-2	CASSLLSGKWGPNTGELFF	TGTGCCAGCAGTTTACTCAGCGGGAAATGGGGGCCGAACACCGGGGAGCTGTTTTTT
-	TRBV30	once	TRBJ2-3	CAWTDSHTQYF	TGTGCCTGGACAGACAGCCATACGCAGTATTTT
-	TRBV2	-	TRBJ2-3	CASSREGGTDTQYF	TGTGCCAGCAGTAGAGAAGGGGGCACAGATACGCAGTATTTT
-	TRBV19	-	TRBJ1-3	CASSIPTPGAIYF	TGTGCCAGTAGTATCCCGACCCCGGGGGCCATATATTTT
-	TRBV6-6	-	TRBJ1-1	CASSYDRTEAFF	TGTGCCAGCAGTTACGACCGGACTGAAGCTTTCTTT